The clone carrying this T cell receptor beta chain was counted once. These data originate in a study of blood T cell repertoires in COVID-19. On the study more broadly: Spain, Italy and the United States supplied samples that represented acute and convalescent COVID-19. Sample material is recorded as cDNA or gDNA derived from T cells, B-cell-depleted T cells, or PBMCs.

In the source study's methods: By means of reference gene primer amplification, nucleated cell counts were estimated. Generated by immunoSEQ multiplex PCR, the TCRdb table keeps only in-frame clones and is missing some. From that table come the V and J calls and clone size; the DNA was used to work out D and trimming. The sample lists around 150,000 clones, approximately 92% occurring once. The germline CDR1 and CDR2 sequences are KGHSH and LQKENI. Trimming cost V 4 bases and J 0 bases; bases outside gene matches: 7. This CDR3 region has 17 residues. The clonotype was recovered from a woman aged 45-65 years with acute or convalescent COVID-19. This rearrangement joins TRBV18 to TRBJ1-1; 11 nucleotides match TRBD1. Specimen: peripheral blood. The CDR3 nucleotides read TGTGCCAGCTCACTCGGACAGGGGGCAGGGATGAACACTGAAGCTTTCTTT. As protein: CASSLGQGAGMNTEAFF.